Given below is one T cell receptor (beta chain) in context. Antigen specificity is unknown. Sequencing used immunoSEQ multiplex PCR; TCRdb keeps in-frame clones, though not all of them. This table has about 91,000 clones, about nine tenths appearing once. This record belongs to a study of identifying expanded T cells in peripheral blood. Germline loops: CDR1 LNHDA, CDR2 SQIVND (reference sequence). Unmatched junction bases numbered 8, after V lost 3 bases and J lost 5 bases. The CDR3 has 16 residues. Collection occurred without any documented infections or immune events in donors. Findings of the study overall: Over about two and four weeks, about 16 and 19 clones changed, versus roughly 1.1 between replicates.

The rearrangement joins TRBV19 to TRBJ2-4, with 9 bases aligning to TRBD1. This receptor was obtained from a person between 18 and 75 years old in good health. Sequenced: blood. The CDR3 bases are TGTGCCAGTAGTATTAAGGGACAGGGAATCCAAAACATTCAGTACTTC. Amino acids: CASSIKGQGIQNIQYF.